This T cell receptor beta chain was captured by sequencing in a study of T cells in Graves' hyperthyroidism and ophthalmopathy. Study-wide results and caveats: Classification by a 13 V-J model distinguished ophthalmopathy from stable hyperthyroidism. Blood also held most thyroid clonotypes expanded beyond 0.001.

RNA transcripts served as the template for amplifying TCR beta CDR3 regions. The TCR CDR3 first-round RT-PCR relied on the HTBI primer set. TCRdb used MiXCR to reprocess the multiplex PCR reads, holding one entry per CDR3 protein. The table includes more than 650,000 distinct CDR3 sequences, roughly 15% detected once. The germline V and J ends were trimmed by 5 bases and 2 bases, with 13 bases remaining between them. Germline V lookup: CDR1 MNHEY, CDR2 SMNVEV (reference sequence). This CDR3 comprises 14 residues. On this clonotype: Its cognate antigen is unknown.

Newly diagnosed hyperthyroidism, duration under 2 months, in patients aged 18 to 65. Clinical symptoms, serum thyroxine, TRAb, thyroid ultrasound and orbital computed tomography informed diagnoses. The sequence derives from a woman younger than 35 with Graves' hyperthyroidism. The chain recombines TRBV27 with TRBJ2-7; D possibly corresponds to TRBD2 (5 bases). The material sequenced was blood. CDR3 in amino acids: CASSRVAKTYEQYF. DNA for the CDR3: TGTGCCAGCAGTCGCGTAGCGAAAACCTACGAGCAGTACTTC.